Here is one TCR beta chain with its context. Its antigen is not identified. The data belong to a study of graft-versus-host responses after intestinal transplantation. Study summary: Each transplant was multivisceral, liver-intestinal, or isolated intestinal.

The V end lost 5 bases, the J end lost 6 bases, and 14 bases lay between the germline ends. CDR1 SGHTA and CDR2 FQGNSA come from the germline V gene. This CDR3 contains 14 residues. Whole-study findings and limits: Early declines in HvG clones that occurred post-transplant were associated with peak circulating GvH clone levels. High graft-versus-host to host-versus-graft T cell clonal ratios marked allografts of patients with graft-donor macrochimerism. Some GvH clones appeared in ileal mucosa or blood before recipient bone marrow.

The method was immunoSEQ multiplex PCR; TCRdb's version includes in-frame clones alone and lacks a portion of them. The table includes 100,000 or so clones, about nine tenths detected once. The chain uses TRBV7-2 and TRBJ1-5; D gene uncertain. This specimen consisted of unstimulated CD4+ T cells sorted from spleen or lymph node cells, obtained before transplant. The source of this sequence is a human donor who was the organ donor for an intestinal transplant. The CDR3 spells CASSRREGRQPQHF. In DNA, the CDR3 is TGTGCCAGCAGCCGACGGGAAGGGCGTCAGCCCCAGCATTTT. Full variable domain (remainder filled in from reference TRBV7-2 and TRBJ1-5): GAGVSQSPSNKVTEKGKDVELRCDPISGHTALYWYRQSLGQGLEFLIYFQGNSAPDKSGLPSDRFSAERTGGSVSTLTIQRTQQEDSAVYLCASSRREGRQPQHFGDGTRLSIL.